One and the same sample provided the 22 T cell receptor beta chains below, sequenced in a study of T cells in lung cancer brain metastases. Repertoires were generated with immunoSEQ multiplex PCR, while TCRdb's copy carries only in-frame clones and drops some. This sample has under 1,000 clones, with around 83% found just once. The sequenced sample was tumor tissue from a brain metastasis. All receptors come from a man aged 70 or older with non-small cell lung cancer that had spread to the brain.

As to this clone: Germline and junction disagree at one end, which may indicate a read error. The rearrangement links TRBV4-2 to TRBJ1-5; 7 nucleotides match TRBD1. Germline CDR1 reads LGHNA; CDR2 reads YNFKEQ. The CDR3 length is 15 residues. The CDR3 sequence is CASNQVNQGEQPQHF. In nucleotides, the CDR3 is TGTGCCAGCAACCAAGTAAATCAGGGGGAGCAGCCCCAGCATTTT.

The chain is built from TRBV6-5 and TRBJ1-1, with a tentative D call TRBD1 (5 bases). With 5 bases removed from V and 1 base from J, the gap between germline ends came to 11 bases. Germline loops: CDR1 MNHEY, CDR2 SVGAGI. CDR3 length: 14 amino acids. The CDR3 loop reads CASSRDSPNTEAFF. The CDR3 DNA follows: TGTGCCAGCAGTCGAGACAGCCCGAACACTGAAGCTTTCTTT.

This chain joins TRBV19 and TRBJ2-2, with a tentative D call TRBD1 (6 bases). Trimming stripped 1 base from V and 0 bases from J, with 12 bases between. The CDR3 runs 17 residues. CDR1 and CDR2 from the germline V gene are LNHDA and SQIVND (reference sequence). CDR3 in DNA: TGTGCCAGTAGTATAGCGGGACACAAAACGAACACCGGGGAGCTGTTTTTT. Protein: CASSIAGHKTNTGELFF.

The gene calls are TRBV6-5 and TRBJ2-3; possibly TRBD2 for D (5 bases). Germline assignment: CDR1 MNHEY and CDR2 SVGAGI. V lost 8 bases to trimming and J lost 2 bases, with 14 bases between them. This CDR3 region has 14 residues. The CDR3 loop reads CASRGRAFTDTQYF. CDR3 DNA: TGTGCCAGCCGTGGGAGAGCGTTCACAGATACGCAGTATTTT.

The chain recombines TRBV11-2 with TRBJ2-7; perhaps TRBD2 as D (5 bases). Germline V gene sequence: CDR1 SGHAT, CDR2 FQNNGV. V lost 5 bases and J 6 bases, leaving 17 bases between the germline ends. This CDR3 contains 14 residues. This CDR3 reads CASSPVAIEFEQYV. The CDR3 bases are TGTGCCAGCAGCCCGGTAGCGATCGAATTCGAGCAGTACGTC.

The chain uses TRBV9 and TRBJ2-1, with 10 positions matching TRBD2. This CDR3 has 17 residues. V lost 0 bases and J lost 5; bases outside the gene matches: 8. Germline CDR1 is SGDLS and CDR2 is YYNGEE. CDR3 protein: CASSVDPGLAANNEQFF. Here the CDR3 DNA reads TGTGCCAGCAGCGTAGACCCCGGACTAGCGGCCAACAATGAGCAGTTCTTC. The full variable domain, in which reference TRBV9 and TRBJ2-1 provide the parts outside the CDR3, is DSGVTQTPKHLITATGQRVTLRCSPRSGDLSVYWYQQSLDQGLQFLIQYYNGEERAKGNILERFSAQQFPDLHSELNLSSLELGDSALYFCASSVDPGLAANNEQFFGPGTRLTVL.

CDR3 nucleotide sequence: TGTGCCAGCAGCGCCTCCACCCAAGTGGATACGCAGTATTTT. Protein product: CASSASTQVDTQYF. The chain joins TRBV9 to TRBJ2-3; D unclear. V lost 3 bases and J lost 6, with 14 bases in between. Germline assignment: CDR1 SGDLS and CDR2 YYNGEE. This CDR3 region has 14 residues.

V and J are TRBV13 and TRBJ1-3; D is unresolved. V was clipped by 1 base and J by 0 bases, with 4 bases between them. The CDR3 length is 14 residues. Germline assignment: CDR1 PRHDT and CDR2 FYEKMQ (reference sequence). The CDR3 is CASSLVGSGNTIYF. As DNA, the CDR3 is TGTGCCAGCAGCTTAGTTGGCTCTGGAAACACCATATATTTT.

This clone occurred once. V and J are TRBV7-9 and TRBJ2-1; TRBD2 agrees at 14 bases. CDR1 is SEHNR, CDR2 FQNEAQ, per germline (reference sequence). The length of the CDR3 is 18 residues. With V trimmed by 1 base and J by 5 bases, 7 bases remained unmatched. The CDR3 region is CASSLVYWGLAGDNEQFF. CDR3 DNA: TGTGCCAGCAGCTTAGTGTATTGGGGACTAGCGGGAGACAATGAGCAGTTCTTC. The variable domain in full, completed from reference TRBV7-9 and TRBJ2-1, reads DTGVSQNPRHKITKRGQNVTFRCDPISEHNRLYWYRQTLGQGPEFLTYFQNEAQLEKSRLLSDRFSAERPKGSFSTLEIQRTEQGDSAMYLCASSLVYWGLAGDNEQFFGPGTRLTVL.

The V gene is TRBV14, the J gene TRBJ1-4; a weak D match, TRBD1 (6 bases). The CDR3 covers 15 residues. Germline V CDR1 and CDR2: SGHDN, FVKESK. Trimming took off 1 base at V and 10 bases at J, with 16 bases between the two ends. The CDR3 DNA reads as TGTGCCAGCAGCCAAGGAGAGGGGGGGACGGGAAAACTGTTTTTT. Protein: CASSQGEGGTGKLFF. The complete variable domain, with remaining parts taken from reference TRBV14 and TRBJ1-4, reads EAGVTQFPSHSVIEKGQTVTLRCDPISGHDNLYWYRRVMGKEIKFLLHFVKESKQDESGMPNNRFLAERTGGTYSTLKVQPAELEDSGVYFCASSQGEGGTGKLFFGSGTQLSVL.

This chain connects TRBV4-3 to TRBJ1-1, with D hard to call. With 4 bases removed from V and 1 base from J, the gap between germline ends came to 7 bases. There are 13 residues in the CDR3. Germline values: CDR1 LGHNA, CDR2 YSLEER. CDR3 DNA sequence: TGCGCCAGCAGCCTAGCATGGAACACTGAAGCTTTCTTT. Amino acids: CASSLAWNTEAFF.

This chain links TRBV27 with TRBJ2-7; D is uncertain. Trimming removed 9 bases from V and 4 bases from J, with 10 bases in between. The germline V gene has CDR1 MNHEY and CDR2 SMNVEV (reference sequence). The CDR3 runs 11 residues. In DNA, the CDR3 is TGTGCCAGAATTAATCGGTACGAGCAGTACGTC. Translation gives CARINRYEQYV.

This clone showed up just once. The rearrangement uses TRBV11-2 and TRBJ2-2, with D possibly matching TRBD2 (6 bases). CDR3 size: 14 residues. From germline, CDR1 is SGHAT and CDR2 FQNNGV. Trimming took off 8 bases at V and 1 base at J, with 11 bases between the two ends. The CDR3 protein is CASALRENTGELFF. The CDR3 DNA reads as TGTGCCAGCGCACTGCGGGAGAACACCGGGGAGCTGTTTTTT. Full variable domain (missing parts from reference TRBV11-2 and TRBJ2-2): EAGVAQSPRYKIIEKRQSVAFWCNPISGHATLYWYQQILGQGPKLLIQFQNNGVVDDSQLPKDRFSAERLKGVDSTLKIQPAKLEDSAVYLCASALRENTGELFFGEGSRLTVL.

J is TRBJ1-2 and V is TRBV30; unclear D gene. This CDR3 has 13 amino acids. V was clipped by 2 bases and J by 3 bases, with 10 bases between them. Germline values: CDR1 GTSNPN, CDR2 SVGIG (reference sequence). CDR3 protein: CAWSFGLHYGYTF. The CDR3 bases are TGTGCCTGGAGTTTCGGACTCCACTATGGCTACACCTTC.

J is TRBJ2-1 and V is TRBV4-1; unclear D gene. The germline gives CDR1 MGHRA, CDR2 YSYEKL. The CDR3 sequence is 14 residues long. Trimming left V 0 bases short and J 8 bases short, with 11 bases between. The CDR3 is CASSQERVADEQFF. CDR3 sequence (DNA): TGCGCCAGCAGCCAAGAAAGAGTAGCCGATGAGCAGTTCTTC.

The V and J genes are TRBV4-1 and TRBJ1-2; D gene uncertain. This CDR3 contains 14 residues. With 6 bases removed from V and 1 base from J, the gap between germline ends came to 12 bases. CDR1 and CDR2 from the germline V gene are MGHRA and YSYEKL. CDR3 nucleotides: TGCGCCAGCAGGGACCCCGGGATTAACTATGGCTACACCTTC. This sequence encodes CASRDPGINYGYTF.

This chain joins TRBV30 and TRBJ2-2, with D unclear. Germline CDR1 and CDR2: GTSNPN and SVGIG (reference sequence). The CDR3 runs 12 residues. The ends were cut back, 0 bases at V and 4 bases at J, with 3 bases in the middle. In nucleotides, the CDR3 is TGTGCCTGGAGTGTATTCACCGGGGAGCTGTTTTTT. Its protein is CAWSVFTGELFF.

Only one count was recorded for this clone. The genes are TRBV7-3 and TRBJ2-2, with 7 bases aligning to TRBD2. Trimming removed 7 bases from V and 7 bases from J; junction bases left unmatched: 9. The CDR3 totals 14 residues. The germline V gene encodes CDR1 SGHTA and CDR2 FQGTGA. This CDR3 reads CASTAGDTGGELFF. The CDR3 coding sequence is TGTGCCAGCACGGCGGGAGATACGGGCGGGGAGCTGTTTTTT. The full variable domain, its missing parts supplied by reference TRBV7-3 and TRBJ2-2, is GAGVSQTPSNKVTEKGKYVELRCDPISGHTALYWYRQSLGQGPEFLIYFQGTGAADDSGLPNDRFFAVRPEGSVSTLKIQRTERGDSAVYLCASTAGDTGGELFFGEGSRLTVL.

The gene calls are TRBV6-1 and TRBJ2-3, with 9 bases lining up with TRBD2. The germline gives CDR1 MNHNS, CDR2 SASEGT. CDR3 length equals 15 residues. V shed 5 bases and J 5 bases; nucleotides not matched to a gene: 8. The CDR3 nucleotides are TGTGCCAGCAGTAGACTAGCGGTAAGGGGAGATACGCAGTATTTT. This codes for CASSRLAVRGDTQYF.

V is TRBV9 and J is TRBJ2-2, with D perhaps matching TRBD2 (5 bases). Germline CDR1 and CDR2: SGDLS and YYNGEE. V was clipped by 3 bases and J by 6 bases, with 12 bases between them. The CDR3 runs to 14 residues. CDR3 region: CASSGSLASGELFF. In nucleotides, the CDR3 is TGTGCCAGCAGCGGGTCCCTAGCTTCCGGGGAGCTGTTTTTT.

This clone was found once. CDR3 nucleotide sequence: TGCAGCGTGGGCAGGGATCGTGGTACTGAAGCTTTCTTT. Its protein is CSVGRDRGTEAFF. V is TRBV29-1 and J is TRBJ1-1; D possibly corresponds to TRBD1 (5 bases). This CDR3 has 13 amino acids. Trimming pared 6 bases from V and 5 bases from J, leaving 16 bases between. Germline assignment: CDR1 SQVTM and CDR2 ANQGSEA.

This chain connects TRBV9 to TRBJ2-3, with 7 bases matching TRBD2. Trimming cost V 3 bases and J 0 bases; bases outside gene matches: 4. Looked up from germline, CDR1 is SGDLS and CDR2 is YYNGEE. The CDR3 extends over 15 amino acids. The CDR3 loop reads CASSEASGSTDTQYF. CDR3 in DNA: TGTGCCAGCAGCGAGGCTAGCGGTAGCACAGATACGCAGTATTTT.